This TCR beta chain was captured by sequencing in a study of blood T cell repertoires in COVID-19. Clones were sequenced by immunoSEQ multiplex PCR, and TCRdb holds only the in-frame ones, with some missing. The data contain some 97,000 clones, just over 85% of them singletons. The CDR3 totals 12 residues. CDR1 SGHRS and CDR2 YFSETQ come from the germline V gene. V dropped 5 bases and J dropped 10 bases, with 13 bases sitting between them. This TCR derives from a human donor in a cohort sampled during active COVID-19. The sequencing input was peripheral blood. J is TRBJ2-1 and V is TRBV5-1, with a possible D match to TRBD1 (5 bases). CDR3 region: CASRGQALEQFF. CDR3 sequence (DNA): TGCGCCAGCAGGGGGCAGGCACTCGAGCAGTTCTTC.